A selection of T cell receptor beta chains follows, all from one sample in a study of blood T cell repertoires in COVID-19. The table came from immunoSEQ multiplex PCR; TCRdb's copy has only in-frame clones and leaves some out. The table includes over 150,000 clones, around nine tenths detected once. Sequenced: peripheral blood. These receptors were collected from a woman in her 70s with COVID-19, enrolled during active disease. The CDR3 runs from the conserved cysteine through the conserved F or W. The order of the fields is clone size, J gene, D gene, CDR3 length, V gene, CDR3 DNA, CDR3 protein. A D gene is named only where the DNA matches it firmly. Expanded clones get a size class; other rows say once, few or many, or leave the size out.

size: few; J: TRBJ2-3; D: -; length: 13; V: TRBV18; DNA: TGTGCCAGCTCAGCCACTAGCACAGATACGCAGTATTTT; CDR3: CASSATSTDTQYF
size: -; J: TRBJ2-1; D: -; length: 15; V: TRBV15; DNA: TGTGCCACCAGCAGAGATATCCGCTCCTACAATGAGCAGTTCTTC; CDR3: CATSRDIRSYNEQFF
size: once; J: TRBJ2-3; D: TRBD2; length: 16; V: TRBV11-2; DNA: TGTGCCAGCAGTCCCTCTAGCGGGGGGGTTATAGATACGCAGTATTTT; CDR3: CASSPSSGGVIDTQYF
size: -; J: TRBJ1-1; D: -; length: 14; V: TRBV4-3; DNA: TGCGCCAGCAGCCGAGCGGACAGCAACACTGAAGCTTTCTTT; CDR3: CASSRADSNTEAFF
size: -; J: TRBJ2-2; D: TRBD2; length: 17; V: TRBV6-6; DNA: TGTGCCAGCAGTCCCCGGCGGGGAGCGGGAGCATCCGGGGAGCTGTTTTTT; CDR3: CASSPRRGAGASGELFF
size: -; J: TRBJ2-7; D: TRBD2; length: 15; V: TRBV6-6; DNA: TGTGCCAGCAGTCTTTCTTCTAGCGGGAGACACGAGCAGTACTTC; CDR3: CASSLSSSGRHEQYF
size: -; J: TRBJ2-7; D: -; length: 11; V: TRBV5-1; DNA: TGCGCCAGCTCCACAAATTACGAGCAGTACTTC; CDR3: CASSTNYEQYF
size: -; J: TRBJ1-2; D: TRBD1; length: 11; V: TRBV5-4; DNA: TGTGCCAGCAGCTTGACAGGGGTCTACACCTTC; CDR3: CASSLTGVYTF
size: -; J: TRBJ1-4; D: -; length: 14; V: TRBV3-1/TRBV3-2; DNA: TGTGCCAGCAGCCCCTTGCAGGGGTATGAAAAACTGTTTTTT; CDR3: CASSPLQGYEKLFF
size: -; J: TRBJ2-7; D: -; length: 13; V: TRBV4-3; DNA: TGCGCCAGCAGCCAATCAGGGTATGACGAGCAGTACTTC; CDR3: CASSQSGYDEQYF
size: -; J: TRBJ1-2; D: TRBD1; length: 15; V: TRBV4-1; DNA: TGCGCCAGCAGCCAAGATTTCCAGGGGGCAGGTGGCTACACCTTC; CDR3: CASSQDFQGAGGYTF
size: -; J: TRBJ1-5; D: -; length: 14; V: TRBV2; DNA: TGTGCCAGCAACGGTTTGGCCGGGAGTCAGCCCCAGCATTTT; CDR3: CASNGLAGSQPQHF
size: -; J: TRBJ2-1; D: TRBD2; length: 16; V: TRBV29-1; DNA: TGCAGCGCCCTAACTGGCGGGAGGCTTTCCTACAATGAGCAGTTCTTC; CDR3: CSALTGGRLSYNEQFF
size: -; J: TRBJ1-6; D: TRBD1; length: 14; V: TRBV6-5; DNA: TGTGCCAGCTGCCGACAGGGACGGAGTTCACCCCTCCACTTT; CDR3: CASCRQGRSSPLHF
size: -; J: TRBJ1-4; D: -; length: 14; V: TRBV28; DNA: TGTGCCAGCAGTTTAGGACAGTATAATGAAAAACTGTTTTTT; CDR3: CASSLGQYNEKLFF
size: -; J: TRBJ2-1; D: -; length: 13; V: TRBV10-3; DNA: TGTGCCATCAGTGCTACGGGAGACAATGAGCAGTTCTTC; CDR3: CAISATGDNEQFF
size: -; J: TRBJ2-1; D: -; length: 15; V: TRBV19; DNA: TGTGCCAGTAGTATAGGGACAAATCTTCTAAATGAGCAGTTCTTC; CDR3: CASSIGTNLLNEQFF
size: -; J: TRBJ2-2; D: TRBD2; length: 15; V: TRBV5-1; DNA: TGCGCCAGCAGCCTCAGCGGGGGCAACACCGGGGAGCTGTTTTTT; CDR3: CASSLSGGNTGELFF
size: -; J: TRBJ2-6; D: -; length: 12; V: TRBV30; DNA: TGTGCCTGCTGGAGGTTAGGCAACGTCCTGACTTTC; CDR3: CACWRLGNVLTF
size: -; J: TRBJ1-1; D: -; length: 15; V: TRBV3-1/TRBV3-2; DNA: TGTGCCAGCAGCCAGGTCGGGTTTGGAAACACTGAAGCTTTCTTT; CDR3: CASSQVGFGNTEAFF
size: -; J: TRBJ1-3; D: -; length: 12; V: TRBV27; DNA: TGTGCCAGCAGTTCGCTAGGAAACACCATATATTTT; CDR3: CASSSLGNTIYF
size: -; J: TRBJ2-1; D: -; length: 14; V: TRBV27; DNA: TGTGCCAGCAGTCCTGTCCTAGTTAACAATGAGCAGTTCTTC; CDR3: CASSPVLVNNEQFF
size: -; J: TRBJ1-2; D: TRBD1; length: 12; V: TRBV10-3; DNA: TGTGCCACAGGACAGGGGTCTGGAGGCTACACCTTC; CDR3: CATGQGSGGYTF
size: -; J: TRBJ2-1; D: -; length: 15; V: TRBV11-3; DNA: TGTGCCAGCAGCCGCCGTCGGGCCACGGGGAATGAGCAGTTCTTC; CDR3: CASSRRRATGNEQFF
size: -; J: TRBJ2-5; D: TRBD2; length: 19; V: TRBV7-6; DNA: TGTGCCAGCAGCTTAGAGGTCGCGGGAGGGCCTACGATGATGAAGACCCAGTACTTC; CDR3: CASSLEVAGGPTMMKTQYF
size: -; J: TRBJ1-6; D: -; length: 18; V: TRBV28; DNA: TGTGCCAGCAGTTTTGGCAGGGGCTTTCTTTTCTATAATTCACCCCTCCACTTT; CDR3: CASSFGRGFLFYNSPLHF
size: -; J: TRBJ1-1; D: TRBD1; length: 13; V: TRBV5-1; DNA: TGCGCCAGCAGCGGGACAGTGAACACTGAAGCTTTCTTT; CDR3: CASSGTVNTEAFF
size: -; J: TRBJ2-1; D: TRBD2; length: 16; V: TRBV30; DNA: TGTGCCTGGAGAATAGTTCGACTAGCGGGAGACAATGAGCAGTTCTTC; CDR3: CAWRIVRLAGDNEQFF
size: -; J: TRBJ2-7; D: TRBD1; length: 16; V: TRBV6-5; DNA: TGTGCCAGCAGTTATAAGACAGGGGTTGGCTCCTACGAGCAGTACTTC; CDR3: CASSYKTGVGSYEQYF
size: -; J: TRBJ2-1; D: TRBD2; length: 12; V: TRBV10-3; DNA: TGTGCCATCGGACTAGCGGGAGATGAGCAGTTCTTC; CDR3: CAIGLAGDEQFF
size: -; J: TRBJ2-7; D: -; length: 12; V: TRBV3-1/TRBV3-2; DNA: TGTGCCAGCAGCCAAGACGGGAGCAAGCAGTACTTC; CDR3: CASSQDGSKQYF
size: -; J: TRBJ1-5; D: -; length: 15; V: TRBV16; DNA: TGTGCCAGCAGCCAATTGACTAATAGCAATCAGCCCCAGCATTTT; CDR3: CASSQLTNSNQPQHF
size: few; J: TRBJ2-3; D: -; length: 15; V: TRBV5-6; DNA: TGTGCCAGCAGCTTGGACTCGTTAGACACAGATACGCAGTATTTT; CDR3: CASSLDSLDTDTQYF
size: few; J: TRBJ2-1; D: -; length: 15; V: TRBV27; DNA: TGTGCCAGCAGGGCGGGACAGTCCCCCTACAATGAGCAGTTCTTC; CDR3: CASRAGQSPYNEQFF
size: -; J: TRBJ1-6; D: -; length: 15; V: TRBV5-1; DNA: TGCGCCAGCAGCTTGGGGCAGGGGTCGAGGTCACCCCTCCACTTT; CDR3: CASSLGQGSRSPLHF
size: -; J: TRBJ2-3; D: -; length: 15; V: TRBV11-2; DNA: TGTGCCAGCAGCAGCCCCGGCGGGAGCACAGATACGCAGTATTTT; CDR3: CASSSPGGSTDTQYF
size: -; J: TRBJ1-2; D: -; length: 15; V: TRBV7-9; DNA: TGTGCCAGCAGCTTAGTTTCTCGGGAAGAATATGGCTACACCTTC; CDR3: CASSLVSREEYGYTF